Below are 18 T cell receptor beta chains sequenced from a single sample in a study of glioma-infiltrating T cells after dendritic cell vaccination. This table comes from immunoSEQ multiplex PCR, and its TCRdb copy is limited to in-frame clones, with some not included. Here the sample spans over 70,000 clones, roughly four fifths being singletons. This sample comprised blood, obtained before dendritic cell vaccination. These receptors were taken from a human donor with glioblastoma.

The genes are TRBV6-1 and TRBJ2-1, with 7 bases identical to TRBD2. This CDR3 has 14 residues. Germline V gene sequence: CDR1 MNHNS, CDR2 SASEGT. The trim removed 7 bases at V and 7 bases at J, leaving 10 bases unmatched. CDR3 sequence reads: CASNLAVLGNEQFF. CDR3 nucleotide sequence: TGTGCCAGCAACCTAGCGGTATTAGGAAATGAGCAGTTCTTC.

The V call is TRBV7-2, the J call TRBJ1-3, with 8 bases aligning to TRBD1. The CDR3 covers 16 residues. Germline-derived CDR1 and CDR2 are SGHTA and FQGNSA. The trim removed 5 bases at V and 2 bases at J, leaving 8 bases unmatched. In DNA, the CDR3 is TGTGCCAGCAGCCGCTCCACGGGACAGGCTGGAAACACCATATATTTT. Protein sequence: CASSRSTGQAGNTIYF.

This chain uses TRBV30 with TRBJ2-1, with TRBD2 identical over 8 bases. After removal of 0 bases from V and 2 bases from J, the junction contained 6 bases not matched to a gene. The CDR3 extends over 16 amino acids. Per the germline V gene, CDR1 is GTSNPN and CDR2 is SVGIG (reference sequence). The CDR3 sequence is CAWSVGLASTYNEQFF. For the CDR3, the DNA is TGTGCCTGGAGTGTAGGACTAGCATCGACCTACAATGAGCAGTTCTTC.

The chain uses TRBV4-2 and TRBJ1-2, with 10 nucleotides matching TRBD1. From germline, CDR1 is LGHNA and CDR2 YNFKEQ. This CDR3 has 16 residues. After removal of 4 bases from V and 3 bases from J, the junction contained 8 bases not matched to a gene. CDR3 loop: CASSRDRGQGDYGYTF. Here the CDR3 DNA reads TGTGCCAGCAGCCGCGACAGGGGGCAGGGGGACTATGGCTACACCTTC.

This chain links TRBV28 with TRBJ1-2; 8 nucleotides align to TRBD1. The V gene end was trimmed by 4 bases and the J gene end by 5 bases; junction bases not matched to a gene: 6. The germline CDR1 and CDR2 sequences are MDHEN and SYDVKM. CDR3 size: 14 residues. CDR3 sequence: CASSSTGVQYGYTF. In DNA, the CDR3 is TGTGCCAGCAGTTCGACAGGGGTACAGTATGGCTACACCTTC.

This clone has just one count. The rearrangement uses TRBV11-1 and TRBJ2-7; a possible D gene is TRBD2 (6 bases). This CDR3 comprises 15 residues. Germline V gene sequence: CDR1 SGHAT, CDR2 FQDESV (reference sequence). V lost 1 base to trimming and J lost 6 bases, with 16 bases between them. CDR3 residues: CASSLGSGLNTEQYV. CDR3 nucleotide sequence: TGTGCCAGCAGCTTAGGGAGCGGGCTGAATACCGAGCAGTACGTC.

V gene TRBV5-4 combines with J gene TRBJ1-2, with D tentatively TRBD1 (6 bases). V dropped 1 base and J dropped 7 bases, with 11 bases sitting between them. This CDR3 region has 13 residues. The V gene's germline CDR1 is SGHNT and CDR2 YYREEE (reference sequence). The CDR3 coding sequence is TGTGCCAGCAGCTTGACAGGGCTATCTGGCTACACCTTC. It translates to CASSLTGLSGYTF.

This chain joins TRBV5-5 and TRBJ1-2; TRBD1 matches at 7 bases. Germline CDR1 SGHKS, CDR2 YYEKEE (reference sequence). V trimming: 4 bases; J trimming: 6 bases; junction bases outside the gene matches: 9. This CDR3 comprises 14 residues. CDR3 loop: CASSQGGRVNGYTF. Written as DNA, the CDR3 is TGTGCCAGCAGCCAAGGGGGCAGGGTTAATGGCTACACCTTC.

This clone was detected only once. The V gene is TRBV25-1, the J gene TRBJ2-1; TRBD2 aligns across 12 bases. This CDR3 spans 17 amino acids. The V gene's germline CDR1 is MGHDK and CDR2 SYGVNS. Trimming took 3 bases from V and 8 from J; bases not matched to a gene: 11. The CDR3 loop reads CASSEMGLAGGIYEQFF. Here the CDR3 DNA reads TGTGCCAGCAGTGAGATGGGGCTAGCGGGAGGGATATATGAGCAGTTCTTC.

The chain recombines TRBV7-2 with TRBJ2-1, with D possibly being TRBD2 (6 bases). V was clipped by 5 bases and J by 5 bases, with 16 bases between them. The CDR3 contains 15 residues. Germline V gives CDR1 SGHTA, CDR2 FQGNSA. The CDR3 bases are TGTGCCAGCAGCACCCGCCCCGGGGAGGACAATGAGCAGTTCTTC. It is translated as CASSTRPGEDNEQFF.

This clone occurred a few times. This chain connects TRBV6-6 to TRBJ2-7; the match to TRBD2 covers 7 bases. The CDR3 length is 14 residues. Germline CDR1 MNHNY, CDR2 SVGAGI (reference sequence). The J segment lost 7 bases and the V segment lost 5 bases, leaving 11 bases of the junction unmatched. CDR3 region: CASSTPGLPREQYF. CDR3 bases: TGTGCCAGCAGTACACCGGGACTACCACGGGAGCAGTACTTC.

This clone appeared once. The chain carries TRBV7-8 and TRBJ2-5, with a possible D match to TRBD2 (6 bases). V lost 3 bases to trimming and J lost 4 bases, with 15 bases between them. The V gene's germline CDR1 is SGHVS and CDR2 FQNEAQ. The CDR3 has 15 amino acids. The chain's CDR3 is CASSFSGRGRETQYF. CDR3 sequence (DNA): TGTGCCAGCAGCTTTAGCGGCAGAGGGCGAGAGACCCAGTACTTC.

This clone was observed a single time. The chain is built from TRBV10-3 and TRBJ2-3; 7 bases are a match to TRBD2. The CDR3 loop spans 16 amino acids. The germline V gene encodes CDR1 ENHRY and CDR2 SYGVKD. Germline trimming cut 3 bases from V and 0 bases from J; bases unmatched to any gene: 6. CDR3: CAISDLLAASTDTQYF. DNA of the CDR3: TGTGCCATCAGTGATCTCCTAGCGGCGAGCACAGATACGCAGTATTTT.

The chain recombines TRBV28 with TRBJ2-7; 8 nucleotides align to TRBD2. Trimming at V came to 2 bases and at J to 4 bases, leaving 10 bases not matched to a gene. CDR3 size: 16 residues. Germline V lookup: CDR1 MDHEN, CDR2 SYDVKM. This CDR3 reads CASSLPSGGTGYEQYF. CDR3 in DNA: TGTGCCAGCAGTTTACCAAGCGGGGGAACGGGATACGAGCAGTACTTC.

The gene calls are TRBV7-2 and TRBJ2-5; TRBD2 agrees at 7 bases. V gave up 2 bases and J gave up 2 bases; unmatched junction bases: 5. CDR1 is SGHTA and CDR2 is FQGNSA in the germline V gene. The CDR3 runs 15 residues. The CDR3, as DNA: TGTGCCAGCAGCTTAACGGGGCGGGGGCAAGAGACCCAGTACTTC. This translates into CASSLTGRGQETQYF.

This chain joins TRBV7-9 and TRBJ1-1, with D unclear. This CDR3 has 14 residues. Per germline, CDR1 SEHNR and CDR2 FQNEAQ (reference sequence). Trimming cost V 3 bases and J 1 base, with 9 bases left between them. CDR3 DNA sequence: TGTGCCAGCAGCTTCCGGCGGGGGAACACTGAAGCTTTCTTT. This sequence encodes CASSFRRGNTEAFF.

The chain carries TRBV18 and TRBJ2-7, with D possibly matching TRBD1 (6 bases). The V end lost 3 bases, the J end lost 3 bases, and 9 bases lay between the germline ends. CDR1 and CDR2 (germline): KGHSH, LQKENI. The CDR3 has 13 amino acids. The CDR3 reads CASSPAGDYEQYF. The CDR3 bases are TGTGCCAGCTCACCGGCAGGGGACTACGAGCAGTACTTC. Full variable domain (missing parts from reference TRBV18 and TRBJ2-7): NAGVMQNPRHLVRRRGQEARLRCSPMKGHSHVYWYRQLPEEGLKFMVYLQKENIIDESGMPKERFSAEFPKEGPSILRIQQVVRGDSAAYFCASSPAGDYEQYFGPGTRLTVT.

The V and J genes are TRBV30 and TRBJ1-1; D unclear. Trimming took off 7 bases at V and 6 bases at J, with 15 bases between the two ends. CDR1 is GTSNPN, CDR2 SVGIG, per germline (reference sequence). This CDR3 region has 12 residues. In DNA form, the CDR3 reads TGTGCCTTGACACAAGGGAGCGCTGAAGCTTTCTTT. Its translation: CALTQGSAEAFF.